Listed here are 3 T cell receptor beta chains from one sample, sequenced in a study of graft-versus-host responses after intestinal transplantation. The data were produced by immunoSEQ multiplex PCR, yet TCRdb's version contains in-frame clones alone and is incomplete. The sample has more than 90,000 clones, 90% to 95% seen once. What these receptors recognize is not known. This specimen was unstimulated CD8+ T cells sorted from spleen or lymph node cells, taken before intestinal transplant. The receptors here all came from a human donor who received an intestinal transplant.

Here the CDR3 reads CASSPTPANEKLFF. The DNA of the CDR3 is TGTGCCAGCAGCCCGACTCCGGCTAATGAAAAACTGTTTTTT. This rearrangement joins TRBV7-9 to TRBJ1-4; D gene ambiguous. The V end was cut by 5 bases, the J end by 3 bases, with 10 bases between. The germline V gene has CDR1 SEHNR and CDR2 FQNEAQ (reference sequence). This CDR3 is built from 14 residues.

The chain links TRBV5-5 to TRBJ2-5, with 7 bases identical to TRBD1. This CDR3 comprises 14 residues. Germline V gene data show CDR1 as SGHKS and CDR2 as YYEKEE (reference sequence). V was pared by 3 bases and J by 1 base, with 3 bases of the junction left unmatched. CDR3 in DNA: TGTGCCAGCAGCTACGGGACAGTCCAAGAGACCCAGTACTTC. Encoded protein: CASSYGTVQETQYF. The variable domain in full, with the rest retrieved from reference TRBV5-5 and TRBJ2-5, is DAGVTQSPTHLIKTRGQQVTLRCSPISGHKSVSWYQQVLGQGPQFIFQYYEKEERGRGNFPDRFSARQFPNYSSELNVNALLLGDSALYLCASSYGTVQETQYFGPGTRLLVL.

This clone came up a few times. The chain employs TRBV7-6 and TRBJ1-5; D gene ambiguous. Germline CDR1 and CDR2: SGHVS and FNYEAQ. Trimming took 4 bases from V and 0 from J, leaving 4 bases between them. The CDR3 length is 13 residues. For the CDR3, the DNA is TGTGCCAGCAGCTCAGATAGCAATCAGCCCCAGCATTTT. Encoded protein: CASSSDSNQPQHF.